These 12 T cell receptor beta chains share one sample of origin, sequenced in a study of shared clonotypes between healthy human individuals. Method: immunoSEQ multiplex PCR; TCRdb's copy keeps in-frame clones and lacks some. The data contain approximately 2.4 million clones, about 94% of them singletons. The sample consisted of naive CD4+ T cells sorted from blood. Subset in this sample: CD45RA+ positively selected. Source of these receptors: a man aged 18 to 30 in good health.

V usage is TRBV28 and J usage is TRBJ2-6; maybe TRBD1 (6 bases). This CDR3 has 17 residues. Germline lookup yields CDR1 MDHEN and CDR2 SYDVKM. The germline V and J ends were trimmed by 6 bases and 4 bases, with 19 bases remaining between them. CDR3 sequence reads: CASSRTPTGSGANVLTF. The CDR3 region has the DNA TGTGCCAGCAGCCGGACACCTACAGGGTCAGGGGCCAACGTCCTGACTTTC.

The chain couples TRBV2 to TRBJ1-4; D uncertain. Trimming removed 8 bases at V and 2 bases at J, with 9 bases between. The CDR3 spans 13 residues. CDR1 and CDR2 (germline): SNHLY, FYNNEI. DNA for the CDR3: TGTGCCAGCCATTTACGGACTAATGAAAAACTGTTTTTT. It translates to CASHLRTNEKLFF.

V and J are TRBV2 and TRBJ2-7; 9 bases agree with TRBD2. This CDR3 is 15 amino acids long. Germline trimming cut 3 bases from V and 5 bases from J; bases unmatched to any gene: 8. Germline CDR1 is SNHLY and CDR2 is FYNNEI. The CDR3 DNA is TGTGCCAGCAGTGAGTTTCGGACTAGCGAGAACGAGCAGTACTTC. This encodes CASSEFRTSENEQYF.

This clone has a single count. The CDR3 coding sequence is TGTGCCAGCACCCCCTCTGAGGTTCCAGATACGCAGTATTTT. It codes for CASTPSEVPDTQYF. This chain joins TRBV9 and TRBJ2-3; D is uncertain. V was trimmed by 6 bases and J by 4 bases, leaving 15 bases between them. The CDR3 is 14 amino acids. CDR1 and CDR2 from the germline V gene are SGDLS and YYNGEE.

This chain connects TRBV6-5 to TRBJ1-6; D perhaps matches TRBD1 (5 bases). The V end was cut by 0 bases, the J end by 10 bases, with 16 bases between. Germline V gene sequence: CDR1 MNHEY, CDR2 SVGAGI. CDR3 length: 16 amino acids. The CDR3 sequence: CASSYSPGQGSSPLHF. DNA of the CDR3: TGTGCCAGCAGTTACTCGCCAGGTCAGGGCAGCTCACCCCTCCACTTT.

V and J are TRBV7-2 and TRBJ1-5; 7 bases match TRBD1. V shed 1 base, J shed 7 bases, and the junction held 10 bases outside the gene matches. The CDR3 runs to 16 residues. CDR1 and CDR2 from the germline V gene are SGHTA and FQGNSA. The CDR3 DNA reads TGTGCCAGCAGCTTAGGAGGGGCAGGGGGACGGCAGCCCCAGCATTTT. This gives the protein CASSLGGAGGRQPQHF.

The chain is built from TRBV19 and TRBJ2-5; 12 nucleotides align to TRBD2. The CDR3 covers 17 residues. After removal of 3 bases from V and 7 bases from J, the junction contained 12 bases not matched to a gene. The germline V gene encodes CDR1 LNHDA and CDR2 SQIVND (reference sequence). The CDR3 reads CASSISTSGGSRGTQYF. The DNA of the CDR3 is TGTGCCAGTAGTATTTCCACTAGCGGGGGGAGTAGAGGGACCCAGTACTTC.

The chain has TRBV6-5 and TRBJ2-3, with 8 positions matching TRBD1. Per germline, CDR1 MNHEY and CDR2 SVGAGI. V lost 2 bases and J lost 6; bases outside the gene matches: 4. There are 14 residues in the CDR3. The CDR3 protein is CASSYTRDRDTQYF. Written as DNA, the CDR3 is TGTGCCAGCAGTTACACACGGGACAGGGATACGCAGTATTTT.

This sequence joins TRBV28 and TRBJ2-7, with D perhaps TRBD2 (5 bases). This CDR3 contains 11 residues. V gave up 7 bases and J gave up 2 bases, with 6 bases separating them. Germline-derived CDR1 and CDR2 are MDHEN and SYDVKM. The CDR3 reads CASTGTYEQYF. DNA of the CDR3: TGTGCCAGCACCGGGACCTACGAGCAGTACTTC.

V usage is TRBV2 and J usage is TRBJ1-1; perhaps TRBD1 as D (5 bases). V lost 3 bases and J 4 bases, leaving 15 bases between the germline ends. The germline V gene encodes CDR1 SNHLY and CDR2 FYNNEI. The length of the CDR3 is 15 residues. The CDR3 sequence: CASSDNPAGRTEAFF. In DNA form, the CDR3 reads TGTGCCAGCAGTGATAATCCCGCAGGGCGCACTGAAGCTTTCTTT. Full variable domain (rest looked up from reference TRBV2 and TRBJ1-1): EPEVTQTPSHQVTQMGQEVILRCVPISNHLYFYWYRQILGQKVEFLVSFYNNEISEKSEIFDDQFSVERPDGSNFTLKIRSTKLEDSAMYFCASSDNPAGRTEAFFGQGTRLTVV.

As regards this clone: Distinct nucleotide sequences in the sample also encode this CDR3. The CDR3 nucleotides are TGTGCCAGCAGCGTAGTAGGGGGCTATGGCTACACCTTC. This sequence encodes CASSVVGGYGYTF. The V gene is TRBV9, the J gene TRBJ1-2; tentatively, D is TRBD1 (6 bases). CDR3 length equals 13 residues. CDR1 is SGDLS, CDR2 YYNGEE, per germline. Trimming cost V 0 bases and J 4 bases, with 7 bases left between them.

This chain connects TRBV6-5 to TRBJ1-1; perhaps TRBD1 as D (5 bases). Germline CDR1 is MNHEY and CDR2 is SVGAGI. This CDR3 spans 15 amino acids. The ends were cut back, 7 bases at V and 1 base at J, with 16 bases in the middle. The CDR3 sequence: CASTLTRQGNTEAFF. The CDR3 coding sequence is TGTGCCAGCACCTTAACACGGCAGGGGAACACTGAAGCTTTCTTT.